This T cell receptor (beta chain) is drawn from a study of cytomegalovirus exposure and HLA in healthy donors (dated by TCRdb to about 2017). A note on the overall study: An earlier analysis of roughly 570 of the donors reported 250 to 300 Gb of sequence data and roughly 120 million unique TCR beta sequences obtained from 150 million to 200 million T cells. Approximately 310 gigabases of sequencing data and around 90 million unique TCR sequences made up an early release that covered some 640 HLA-typed donors. Among the roughly 400 genotyped donors, under 90% belonged to the genetic ancestry cluster associated with self-reported Caucasian donors. The study was designed to test whether signatures of past pathogen exposure could be identified by cataloging public T cell receptors. The T cell repertoires of roughly 660 subjects were profiled by immunosequencing and related to cytomegalovirus serostatus. Besides the first cohort of approximately 670 subjects, a separate validation cohort made up of over a hundred different subjects was used. To predict cytomegalovirus infection status, the study brought together high-throughput TCR immunosequencing, statistical association of individual TCRs with disease status, and machine learning. In a later analysis, previously published TCR beta repertoires from more than 500 donors were re-analyzed and high-resolution HLA genotyping was added so that TCR occurrence patterns could be studied. The later analysis used no new phenotypic data to find candidate immune exposures, relying instead on TCR beta sequences and their occurrence across donors. In an earlier analysis of around 540 of the donors, high-throughput TCR beta sequencing was used to judge whether each TCR beta V gene segment behaved as functional or pseudogenic. Donor age, sex, ethnicity and CMV serostatus were compiled together with the repertoire data. In a later genetic analysis, genome-wide SNP genotypes for about 55% of the 666 donors were used, and that subset was treated as a discovery cohort. Every discovery cohort repertoire had been produced on one sequencing platform. HLA typing included class I and class II loci at four-digit resolution. Typing coverage differed by locus: A, B, C, DRB1 and DQB1 were typed in roughly 620-630 donors, DQA1 in 522, DPA1 in around 610, and DPB1 in 400 to 490. Because of strong linkage in the cohort, 4 to 6 DR-DQ haplotypes were treated as single units for association and clustering. Across under 500 genotyped donors of the cohort, an average of approximately 200,000 unique TCR beta nucleotide sequences per donor were sequenced, and roughly 18% of those sequences were non-productive.

The cohort was made up of hundreds of healthy bone marrow donors. At the time of sampling, every cohort member was nominally healthy, though immune exposures that went unrecorded were likely present. The donor was CMV seronegative and belonged to the group of 350 or so seronegative cohort members. A peripheral blood sample was collected from each donor, and TCR beta sequencing was performed on peripheral blood mononuclear cells. Genomic DNA was extracted from the blood cell samples with the Qiagen DNeasy Blood Extraction Kit. Summary of the overall study and its limitations: The study gave a list of over 150 TCR beta chains associated with cytomegalovirus. Because some donors lacked HLA typing at each locus, the association tests relied only on the typed subset. Seventeen rarely observed V segments, including chromosome 9 orphons, were excluded from the earlier analysis of approximately 600 of the donors because counts were too low. In an earlier analysis of a few hundred of the donors, most TCR beta V segments were observed in productive rearrangements about 87% or about 30% of the time, broadly matching IMGT annotations. For the cohort, immune exposure information was limited to CMV serostatus. A later analysis associated 15,000 to 20,000 TCR beta sequences with specific HLA alleles at a false discovery rate of 0.05. In vitro tests confirmed that a few of the cytomegalovirus-associated TCR beta chains recognize cytomegalovirus antigens. In a later genetic analysis, a missense DCLRE1C variant was associated with V-gene and J-gene trimming of TCR beta chains, and the association was replicated in an independent cohort. A later analysis reported that several top co-occurrence clusters appeared linked to parvovirus B19, influenza, CMV and Epstein-Barr virus. Sequencing depth was assumed to be roughly uniform across donors in the presence/absence analyses, though that assumption may not hold. Assigning TCR associations to individual alleles was difficult when HLA alleles, especially DR and DQ, strongly co-occurred. According to a later analysis, TCR association rates differed among HLA loci, with DRB1 alleles showing the most associated TCRs and HLA-C alleles showing the fewest. In a later analysis, most CMV-associated TCR beta chains were found to appear HLA-restricted, with HLA associations seemingly driven largely by CMV exposure. Most TCR sequences were observed very rarely across donors, whereas some public TCRs were present in many individuals. A cluster of highly shared sequence variants was judged likely to be a technical artifact of the sequencing pipeline. According to a later genetic analysis, donors in an Asian-associated ancestry cluster had fewer N-insertions in productive TCRs than the roughly 700-donor mean. This cohort had only TCR beta chains sequenced, and the lack of alpha or paired-chain data limited which features could be detected. Linkage disequilibrium might explain the correlated functional status among segregating V segments, but an unknown experimental factor could not be ruled out. According to the authors, the approach could potentially be generalized to other disease states and immunological phenotypes. Cytomegalovirus status was reported to be diagnosed by the classifier with high specificity and sensitivity in both the original and validation cohorts. Because the 87-base-pair reads could not distinguish some IMGT-functional V segments, including TRBV6-2 and TRBV6-3, those segments were excluded. Compared with equally common non-associated chains, HLA-associated TCR beta chains in a later analysis were more clonally expanded and had lower generation probabilities. A further reported finding was that TCR beta sequences accurately predicted the HLA-A and HLA-B alleles for most subjects in the first cohort.

Its CDR3 holds 16 amino acids, cysteine through phenylalanine. The kept DNA is CDR3 alone, 48 bases in frame from the first base. Unmatched junction bases come to 13, with V trimmed by 8 bases and J by 6 bases. Per the germline V gene (reference sequence), MNHEY is the CDR1 and SMNVEV is the CDR2. As regards this clone: It has no known antigen specificity. Base qualities are missing; no much larger clone stands one base away.

Library preparation used the immunoSEQ multiplex PCR assay. For the multiplex PCR, a mixture combining 60 forward primers for TCR Vbeta segments and 13 reverse primers for TCR Jbeta segments was used. A multiplex PCR assay on genomic DNA amplified the CDR3 region of rearranged TCR beta genes. Amplified TCR beta libraries were sequenced as 87-base-pair reads on the Illumina HiSeq System. The authors processed their data as follows. In a later analysis, roughly 80 million unique TCR beta chains were counted across the 690 or so repertoires, and roughly 11 million of these chains were shared by at least two donors. To remove PCR and sequencing errors, raw reads were error-corrected and collapsed into unique sequences using a nearest-neighbor algorithm that merged closely related sequences. Alignment of CDR3 sequences to IMGT reference sequences was used to assign V, D and J gene segments. For a sequence to be retained, a match of at least six nucleotides was required to both a V gene segment and a J gene segment. Rearrangements were called productive when the CDR3 lacked stop codons and stayed in frame with V and J; all others were non-productive. CDR3 was defined according to IMGT convention as the region running from the second conserved V-encoded cysteine to the conserved J-encoded phenylalanine. The earlier analysis of some 540 of the donors excluded any sequence lacking an unambiguous match to a single V gene segment. An earlier analysis of several hundred of the donors called V segments functional above 56.7% productive rearrangements and segregating when the between-donor standard deviation exceeded 5%. A statistical classification framework was built for diagnosing cytomegalovirus status from the catalog of TCR beta chain sequences. V and J gene assignment, in a later analysis, came from comparing TCR nucleotide sequences with IMGT/GENE-DB human TR gene sequences. A later analysis assigned CDR3 sequences and most-parsimonious VDJ recombination scenarios with the TCRdist pipeline. In a later analysis, each TCR beta chain was defined by its CDR3 amino acid sequence together with its V-gene family, and reads without a unique V-gene family were excluded. As a way to deal with suspected cross-contamination and a sequencing artifact, a later analysis dropped over 550 nucleotide sequences that were highly shared and had low generation probability. A later analysis calculated a clonal expansion index for each public chain from normalized within-repertoire ranks of inferred template counts. In a later analysis, generation probabilities were computed with a VDJ recombination model fitted to out-of-frame rearrangements, and the resulting probabilities were checked against IGoR. In a later analysis, TCR-TCR, TCR-HLA and TCR-CMV co-occurrence was scored with hypergeometric tests, and a repertoire-size bias correction was applied to TCR pairs. In a later analysis, false discovery rates were estimated by permuting HLA or CMV assignments 20 times. In a later analysis, co-occurring TCRs were grouped using DBSCAN, with TCRdist sequence similarity added in when clustering inside HLA-allele-positive subsets. Repertoires with fewer than 30,000 or more than 120,000 public chains were left out of co-occurrence clustering, as were about five repertoires with anomalous nucleotide sharing. TCRdb mirrors the immuneACCESS table, restricted to in-frame sequences. Some clones are absent from its copies; in checked studies, under half trace to an unresolved V gene, and the reason for the others is unknown. V, J and clone size were drawn from that table, and D and trimming were deduced from the DNA. The sample table shows around 130,000 clones, and 60% to 85% are seen once. The ten largest account for roughly 3.1% of the sample.

The clonotype was recovered from a man aged 25-45 years in good health and CMV-seronegative. The rearrangement joined TRBV27 to TRBJ2-2; 9 middle bases align to TRBD2. Sequencing input: PBMCs. The CDR3 in this case is CASRTMGLAIAGELFF. DNA sequence: TGTGCCAGCCGAACTATGGGACTAGCAATAGCCGGGGAGCTGTTTTTT.